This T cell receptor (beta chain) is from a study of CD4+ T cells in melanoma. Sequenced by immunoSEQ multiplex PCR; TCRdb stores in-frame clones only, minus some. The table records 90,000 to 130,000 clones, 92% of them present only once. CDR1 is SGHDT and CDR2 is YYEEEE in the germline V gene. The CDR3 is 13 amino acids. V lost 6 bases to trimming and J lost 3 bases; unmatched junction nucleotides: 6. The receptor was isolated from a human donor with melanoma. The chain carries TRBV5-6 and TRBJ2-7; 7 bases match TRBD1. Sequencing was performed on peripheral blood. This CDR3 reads CASKGTVDYEQYF. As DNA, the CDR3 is TGTGCCAGCAAAGGGACAGTGGACTACGAGCAGTACTTC.